Listed below are T cell receptor beta chains from one sample, sequenced in a study of shared clonotypes between healthy human individuals. TCRdb's copy holds only in-frame clones and misses some; the assay was immunoSEQ multiplex PCR. Of about 1.5 million clones in the sample, 95% to 99% were seen once. The sequenced material came from naive CD4+ T cells sorted from blood. The receptor source for this set is a man younger than 45 in good health. CDR3s include the opening cysteine and the closing phenylalanine or tryptophan. Each record gives: D gene, V gene, clone size, J gene, CDR3 DNA, CDR3 protein. D genes are given only for firm matches. The size field is filled for only some rows; it gives once, few, many or a size class.

d_call: NA
v_call: TRBV21-1
clone_size: NA
j_call: TRBJ2-5
cdr3_nt: TGTGCCAGCAGCACCCTTAGGGGACTAGTCCGCCAAGGGGGAGAGACCCAGTACTTC
cdr3_aa: CASSTLRGLVRQGGETQYF

d_call: NA
v_call: TRBV7-9
clone_size: NA
j_call: TRBJ2-1
cdr3_nt: TGTGCCAGCAGCTTAAAGAACAGTGAGCAGTTCTTC
cdr3_aa: CASSLKNSEQFF

d_call: NA
v_call: TRBV18
clone_size: NA
j_call: TRBJ1-4
cdr3_nt: TGTGCCAGCTCAGTTGCAACTAATGAAAAACTGTTTTTT
cdr3_aa: CASSVATNEKLFF

d_call: NA
v_call: TRBV27
clone_size: NA
j_call: TRBJ2-7
cdr3_nt: TGTGCCAGCAGTTTAGACCGATCCTACGAGCAGTACTTC
cdr3_aa: CASSLDRSYEQYF

d_call: NA
v_call: TRBV27
clone_size: NA
j_call: TRBJ2-5
cdr3_nt: TGTGCCAGCAGTTTATCGCTCAGGGCAGGGACCCAGTACTTC
cdr3_aa: CASSLSLRAGTQYF

d_call: NA
v_call: TRBV5-1
clone_size: NA
j_call: TRBJ2-2
cdr3_nt: TGCGCCAGCAGCCGGGACACCACCAACACCGGGGAGCTGTTTTTT
cdr3_aa: CASSRDTTNTGELFF

d_call: TRBD2
v_call: TRBV7-6
clone_size: NA
j_call: TRBJ2-1
cdr3_nt: TGTGCCAGCAGCCTAGCGGGAGGTGGCCACAATGAGCAGTTCTTC
cdr3_aa: CASSLAGGGHNEQFF

d_call: NA
v_call: TRBV2
clone_size: NA
j_call: TRBJ2-1
cdr3_nt: TGTGCCAGCAGTGAATCTACAGGGTTTCAGCAGTTCTTC
cdr3_aa: CASSESTGFQQFF

d_call: NA
v_call: TRBV5-1
clone_size: NA
j_call: TRBJ2-1
cdr3_nt: TGCGCCAGCAGTCGGTCCTACAATGAGCAGTTCTTC
cdr3_aa: CASSRSYNEQFF

d_call: TRBD2
v_call: TRBV11-3
clone_size: NA
j_call: TRBJ2-1
cdr3_nt: TGTGCCAGCAGCTTAGCTAGCGGGTCCTCCTACAATGAGCAGTTCTTC
cdr3_aa: CASSLASGSSYNEQFF

d_call: NA
v_call: TRBV18
clone_size: NA
j_call: TRBJ1-2
cdr3_nt: TGTGCCAGCTCACCATCGTCAGGAAGTGGCTACACCTTC
cdr3_aa: CASSPSSGSGYTF

d_call: TRBD2
v_call: TRBV7-8
clone_size: NA
j_call: TRBJ2-1
cdr3_nt: TGTGCCAGCAGACATGGGACTAGCGGGAGGGCCTATGAGCAGTTCTTC
cdr3_aa: CASRHGTSGRAYEQFF

d_call: NA
v_call: TRBV2
clone_size: NA
j_call: TRBJ1-5
cdr3_nt: TGTGCCAGCAGTGAAGCGCGTTGGGCCCAGCATTTT
cdr3_aa: CASSEARWAQHF

d_call: NA
v_call: TRBV6-1
clone_size: NA
j_call: TRBJ2-3
cdr3_nt: TGTGCCAGCAGTGAAGCGATGGGGGCAGATACGCAGTATTTT
cdr3_aa: CASSEAMGADTQYF

d_call: NA
v_call: TRBV5-4
clone_size: NA
j_call: TRBJ1-4
cdr3_nt: TGTGCCAGCAGCTTAGGGACGGTAAATGAAAAACTGTTTTTT
cdr3_aa: CASSLGTVNEKLFF

d_call: TRBD2
v_call: TRBV29-1
clone_size: once
j_call: TRBJ2-3
cdr3_nt: TGCAGCGTGGTAATGGCGGGAGGAACAGATACGCAGTATTTT
cdr3_aa: CSVVMAGGTDTQYF

d_call: NA
v_call: TRBV5-1
clone_size: NA
j_call: TRBJ2-1
cdr3_nt: TGCGCCAGCAGCTCCGGGCGGATCTCCTACAATGAGCAGTTCTTC
cdr3_aa: CASSSGRISYNEQFF

d_call: NA
v_call: TRBV7-8
clone_size: NA
j_call: TRBJ2-5
cdr3_nt: TGTGCCAGCAGTTCCGTCTCACTCCAAGAGACCCAGTACTTC
cdr3_aa: CASSSVSLQETQYF

d_call: TRBD2
v_call: TRBV10-3
clone_size: NA
j_call: TRBJ2-3
cdr3_nt: TGTGCCATCAGTGAGCTTAGCGGGAGGGCCCCAGATACGCAGTATTTT
cdr3_aa: CAISELSGRAPDTQYF

d_call: TRBD1
v_call: TRBV27
clone_size: NA
j_call: TRBJ2-1
cdr3_nt: TGTGCCAGCCGGGACAGGGTTCGTGAGCAGTTCTTC
cdr3_aa: CASRDRVREQFF

d_call: NA
v_call: TRBV18
clone_size: NA
j_call: TRBJ2-3
cdr3_nt: TGTGCCAGCTCACCGACCCGCACAGATACGCAGTATTTT
cdr3_aa: CASSPTRTDTQYF

d_call: NA
v_call: TRBV27
clone_size: NA
j_call: TRBJ2-3
cdr3_nt: TGTGCCAGCAGTTCGATAGGGGGAGGGGCCACAGATACGCAGTATTTT
cdr3_aa: CASSSIGGGATDTQYF

d_call: NA
v_call: TRBV18
clone_size: NA
j_call: TRBJ2-5
cdr3_nt: TGTGCCAGCTCACTACTACTCCAAGAGACCCAGTACTTC
cdr3_aa: CASSLLLQETQYF

d_call: TRBD2
v_call: TRBV27
clone_size: NA
j_call: TRBJ2-7
cdr3_nt: TGTGCCAGCAGTTTATTTCTAGCGGAGCCCTACGAGCAGTACTTC
cdr3_aa: CASSLFLAEPYEQYF

d_call: TRBD1
v_call: TRBV2
clone_size: NA
j_call: TRBJ2-7
cdr3_nt: TGTGCCAGCAGTCGGGACAGGGGGCTCGAGCAGTACTTC
cdr3_aa: CASSRDRGLEQYF

d_call: TRBD2
v_call: TRBV6-4
clone_size: NA
j_call: TRBJ2-7
cdr3_nt: TGTGCCAGCAGTGACAAGACTTATGTGAAGCGGGAGATGTGGACCCCCTACGAGCAGTACTTC
cdr3_aa: CASSDKTYVKREMWTPYEQYF

d_call: NA
v_call: TRBV7-8
clone_size: NA
j_call: TRBJ2-1
cdr3_nt: TGTGCCAGCAGCTTAGCACCCTCCAGGGGGGATGAGCAGTTCTTC
cdr3_aa: CASSLAPSRGDEQFF

d_call: TRBD2
v_call: TRBV28
clone_size: NA
j_call: TRBJ2-1
cdr3_nt: TGTGCCAGCAGTCTACATCAGGGACTAGCGGGAAACAATGAGCAGTTCTTC
cdr3_aa: CASSLHQGLAGNNEQFF

d_call: NA
v_call: TRBV5-1
clone_size: NA
j_call: TRBJ2-7
cdr3_nt: TGCGCCAGCAGCTTGGAGTACGGGGGCAGCTACGAGCAGTACTTC
cdr3_aa: CASSLEYGGSYEQYF

d_call: NA
v_call: TRBV5-1
clone_size: NA
j_call: TRBJ2-1
cdr3_nt: TGCGCCAGCAGCTTGGGCGCGGGGGCTTACAATGAGCAGTTCTTC
cdr3_aa: CASSLGAGAYNEQFF

d_call: NA
v_call: TRBV5-1
clone_size: NA
j_call: TRBJ1-1
cdr3_nt: TGCGCCAGCAGCTTCGGACCTCCCAACACTGAAGCTTTCTTT
cdr3_aa: CASSFGPPNTEAFF

d_call: NA
v_call: TRBV5-1
clone_size: once
j_call: TRBJ2-2
cdr3_nt: TGCGCCAGCAGCTCCCAGCGAGGAAGGGCCGGGGAGCTGTTTTTT
cdr3_aa: CASSSQRGRAGELFF

d_call: TRBD1
v_call: TRBV29-1
clone_size: NA
j_call: TRBJ2-5
cdr3_nt: TGCAGCGTCGACAGGGGGCCGGAGACCCAGTACTTC
cdr3_aa: CSVDRGPETQYF

d_call: TRBD2
v_call: TRBV5-1
clone_size: NA
j_call: TRBJ2-2
cdr3_nt: TGCGCCAGCAGCTTGGTACTAGCGGGAGGACCCGGGGAGCTGTTTTTT
cdr3_aa: CASSLVLAGGPGELFF

d_call: NA
v_call: TRBV9
clone_size: NA
j_call: TRBJ2-2
cdr3_nt: TGTGCCAGCAGCGTAGGAACCGTAACCACCGGGGAGCTGTTTTTT
cdr3_aa: CASSVGTVTTGELFF

d_call: TRBD1
v_call: TRBV28
clone_size: NA
j_call: TRBJ1-1
cdr3_nt: TGTGCCAGCAGTCCCTTGGACAGGCGCGGTTTGGAAGCTTTCTTT
cdr3_aa: CASSPLDRRGLEAFF

d_call: TRBD2
v_call: TRBV5-4
clone_size: NA
j_call: TRBJ2-5
cdr3_nt: TGTGCCAGCACCAGGGGACTAGCGGGAGCCCAAGAGACCCAGTACTTC
cdr3_aa: CASTRGLAGAQETQYF

d_call: TRBD1
v_call: TRBV18
clone_size: NA
j_call: TRBJ1-1
cdr3_nt: TGTGCCAGCTCACTAACAGGGGATACTGAAGCTTTCTTT
cdr3_aa: CASSLTGDTEAFF

d_call: NA
v_call: TRBV7-9
clone_size: NA
j_call: TRBJ1-1
cdr3_nt: TGTGCCAGCAGCTTATACAGACAGTTGAACACTGAAGCTTTCTTT
cdr3_aa: CASSLYRQLNTEAFF

d_call: TRBD1
v_call: TRBV29-1
clone_size: NA
j_call: TRBJ2-7
cdr3_nt: TGCAGCGTAACGGCCTGGGACAGGGAATACTACGAGCAGTACTTC
cdr3_aa: CSVTAWDREYYEQYF

d_call: NA
v_call: TRBV20-1
clone_size: NA
j_call: TRBJ1-2
cdr3_nt: TGCAGTGCTAGGGACAGAGGAGTCTACACCTTC
cdr3_aa: CSARDRGVYTF

d_call: NA
v_call: TRBV5-4
clone_size: once
j_call: TRBJ2-7
cdr3_nt: TGTGCCAGCAGCTTGGCAGGACCCTATTGGGAGCAGTACTTC
cdr3_aa: CASSLAGPYWEQYF

d_call: TRBD1
v_call: TRBV7-8
clone_size: NA
j_call: TRBJ2-7
cdr3_nt: TGTGCCAGCAGCCCGCGTACAGGGGGCGCCTACGAGCAGTACTTC
cdr3_aa: CASSPRTGGAYEQYF

d_call: NA
v_call: TRBV11-2
clone_size: NA
j_call: TRBJ2-2
cdr3_nt: TGTGCCAGCAGCTTAGGGGTCATGGGGGCGTATAACACCGGGGAGCTGTTTTTT
cdr3_aa: CASSLGVMGAYNTGELFF

d_call: NA
v_call: TRBV5-1
clone_size: NA
j_call: TRBJ2-3
cdr3_nt: TGCGCCAGCGGGCCCAGGGATTTATTCACAGATACGCAGTATTTT
cdr3_aa: CASGPRDLFTDTQYF

d_call: NA
v_call: TRBV28
clone_size: NA
j_call: TRBJ1-5
cdr3_nt: TGTGCCAGCAGCTGGGCGGGGGCCCAGCATTTT
cdr3_aa: CASSWAGAQHF

d_call: TRBD2
v_call: TRBV29-1
clone_size: NA
j_call: TRBJ2-5
cdr3_nt: TGCAGCGCAGAGGTTGGGAGGGGACAAGAGACCCAGTACTTC
cdr3_aa: CSAEVGRGQETQYF

d_call: TRBD1
v_call: TRBV15
clone_size: NA
j_call: TRBJ2-4
cdr3_nt: TGTGCCACCAGCAAGGGACAGGGGCCGGGGGGCATTCAGTACTTC
cdr3_aa: CATSKGQGPGGIQYF

d_call: NA
v_call: TRBV27
clone_size: NA
j_call: TRBJ2-3
cdr3_nt: TGTGCCAGCAGTTTTGGCACAGACTCCACAGATACGCAGTATTTT
cdr3_aa: CASSFGTDSTDTQYF

d_call: NA
v_call: TRBV5-4
clone_size: NA
j_call: TRBJ2-7
cdr3_nt: TGTGCCAGCATAAGAACGTACTTC
cdr3_aa: CASIRTYF

d_call: TRBD2
v_call: TRBV9
clone_size: once
j_call: TRBJ2-7
cdr3_nt: TGTGCCAGCAGCCCTTCTAGCGGGAAAGCCTACGAGCAGTACTTC
cdr3_aa: CASSPSSGKAYEQYF

d_call: TRBD1
v_call: TRBV7-2
clone_size: NA
j_call: TRBJ2-1
cdr3_nt: TGTGCCAGCAGCACGACAGGGGCCCACAATGAGCAGTTCTTC
cdr3_aa: CASSTTGAHNEQFF